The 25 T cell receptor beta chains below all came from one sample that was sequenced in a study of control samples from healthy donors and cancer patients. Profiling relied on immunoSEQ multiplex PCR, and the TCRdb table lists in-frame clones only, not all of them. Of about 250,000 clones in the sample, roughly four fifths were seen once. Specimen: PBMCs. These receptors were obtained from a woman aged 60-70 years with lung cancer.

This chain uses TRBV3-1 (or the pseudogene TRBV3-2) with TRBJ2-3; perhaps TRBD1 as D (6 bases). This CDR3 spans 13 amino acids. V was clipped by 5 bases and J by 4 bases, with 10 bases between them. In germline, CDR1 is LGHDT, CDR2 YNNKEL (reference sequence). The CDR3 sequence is CASSNRDPDTQYF. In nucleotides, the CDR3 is TGTGCCAGCAGCAACAGGGATCCAGATACGCAGTATTTT.

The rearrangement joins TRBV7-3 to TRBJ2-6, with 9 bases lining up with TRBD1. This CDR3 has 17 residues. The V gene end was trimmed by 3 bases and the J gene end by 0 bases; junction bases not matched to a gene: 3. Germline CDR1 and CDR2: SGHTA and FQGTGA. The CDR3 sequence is CASSFGTGSSGANVLTF. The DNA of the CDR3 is TGTGCCAGCAGCTTTGGGACAGGGAGCTCTGGGGCCAACGTCCTGACTTTC.

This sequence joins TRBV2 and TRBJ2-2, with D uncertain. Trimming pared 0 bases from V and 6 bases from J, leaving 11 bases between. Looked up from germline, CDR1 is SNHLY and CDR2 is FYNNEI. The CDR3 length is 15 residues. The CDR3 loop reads CASSEAQLLAGELFF. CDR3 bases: TGTGCCAGCAGTGAAGCTCAACTGCTAGCCGGGGAGCTGTTTTTT.

The CDR3 spells CASSFSGGVGGYTF. As DNA, the CDR3 is TGTGCCAGCAGTTTTTCGGGGGGCGTTGGTGGCTACACCTTC. J is TRBJ1-2 and V is TRBV28; a possible D gene is TRBD1 (6 bases). The CDR3 is made up of 14 amino acids. Germline assignment: CDR1 MDHEN and CDR2 SYDVKM. V was trimmed by 3 bases and J by 7 bases, leaving 15 bases between them.

The CDR3 coding sequence is TGTGCCAGCTCGCTCCAGACAGTCGGGGAGCCCCAGCATTTT. Protein product: CASSLQTVGEPQHF. This chain connects TRBV18 to TRBJ1-5, with D perhaps matching TRBD1 (5 bases). Per the germline V gene, CDR1 is KGHSH and CDR2 is LQKENI. The CDR3 spans 14 residues. The V end lost 6 bases, the J end lost 8 bases, and 17 bases lay between the germline ends.

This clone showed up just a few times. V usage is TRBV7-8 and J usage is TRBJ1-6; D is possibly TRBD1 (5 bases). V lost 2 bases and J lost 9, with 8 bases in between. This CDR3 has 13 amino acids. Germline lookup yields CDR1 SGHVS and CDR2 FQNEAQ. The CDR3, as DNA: TGTGCCAGCAGCTTACCAGGGAGTTCACCCCTCCACTTT. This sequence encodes CASSLPGSSPLHF.

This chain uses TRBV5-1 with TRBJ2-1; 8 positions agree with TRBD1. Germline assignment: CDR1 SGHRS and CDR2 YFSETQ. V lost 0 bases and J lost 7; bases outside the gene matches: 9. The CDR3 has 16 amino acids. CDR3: CASSLAEQGVSNEQFF. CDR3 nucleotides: TGCGCCAGCAGCTTGGCCGAACAGGGGGTTTCTAATGAGCAGTTCTTC.

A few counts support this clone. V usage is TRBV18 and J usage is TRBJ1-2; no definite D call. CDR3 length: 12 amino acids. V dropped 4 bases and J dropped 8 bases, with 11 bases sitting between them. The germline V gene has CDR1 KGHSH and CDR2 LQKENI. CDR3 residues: CASSLGKDGYTF. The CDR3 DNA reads TGTGCCAGCTCACTGGGCAAAGACGGCTACACCTTC.

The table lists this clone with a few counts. Written as DNA, the CDR3 is TGTGCCAGCAGTTTTTCCCCTAACAGAGAAAAACTGTTTTTT. Amino acids: CASSFSPNREKLFF. This chain joins TRBV6-5 and TRBJ1-4; D not resolved. The germline gives CDR1 MNHEY, CDR2 SVGAGI. Trimming cost V 4 bases and J 8 bases, with 14 bases left between them. The CDR3 is made up of 14 amino acids.

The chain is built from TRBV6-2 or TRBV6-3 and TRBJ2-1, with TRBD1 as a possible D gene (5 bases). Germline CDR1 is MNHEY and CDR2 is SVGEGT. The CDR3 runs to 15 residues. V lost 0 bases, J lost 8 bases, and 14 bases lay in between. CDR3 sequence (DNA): TGTGCCAGCAGTTACTCGATTACCAGGGCGGATGAGCAGTTCTTC. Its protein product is CASSYSITRADEQFF.

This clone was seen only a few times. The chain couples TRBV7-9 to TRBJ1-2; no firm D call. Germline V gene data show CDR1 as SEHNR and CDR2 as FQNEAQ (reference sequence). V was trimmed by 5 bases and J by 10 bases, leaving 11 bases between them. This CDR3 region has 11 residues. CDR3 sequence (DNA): TGTGCCAGCAGCCCCGCCCTGGTCTACACCTTC. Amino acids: CASSPALVYTF.

CDR3 loop: CASGITWDTEAFF. In DNA, the CDR3 is TGTGCCAGCGGGATTACCTGGGACACTGAAGCTTTCTTT. The chain employs TRBV10-3 and TRBJ1-1; D is uncertain. The CDR3 runs 13 residues. Trimming stripped 10 bases from V and 3 bases from J, with 15 bases between. Germline V gene sequence: CDR1 ENHRY, CDR2 SYGVKD.

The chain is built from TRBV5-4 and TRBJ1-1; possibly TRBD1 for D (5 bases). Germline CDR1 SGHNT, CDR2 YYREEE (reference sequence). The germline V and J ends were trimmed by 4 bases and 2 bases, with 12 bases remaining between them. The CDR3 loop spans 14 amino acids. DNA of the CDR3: TGTGCCAGCAGCCGCACTACAGGAAACACTGAAGCTTTCTTT. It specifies CASSRTTGNTEAFF.

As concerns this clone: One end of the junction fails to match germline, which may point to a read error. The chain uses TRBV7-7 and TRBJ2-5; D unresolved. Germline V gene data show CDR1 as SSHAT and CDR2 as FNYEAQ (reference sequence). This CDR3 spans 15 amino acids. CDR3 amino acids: CASSLVLAGRETQYF. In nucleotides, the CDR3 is TGTGCTAGCAGCTTAGTGTTGGCAGGTCGGGAGACCCAGTACTTC.

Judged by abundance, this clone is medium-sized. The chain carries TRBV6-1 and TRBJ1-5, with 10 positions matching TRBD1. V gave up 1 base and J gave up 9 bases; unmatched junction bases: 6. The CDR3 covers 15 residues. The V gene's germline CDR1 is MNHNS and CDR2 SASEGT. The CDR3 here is CASSEGGQGKWPQHF. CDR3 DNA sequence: TGTGCCAGCAGTGAAGGGGGACAGGGGAAGTGGCCCCAGCATTTT.

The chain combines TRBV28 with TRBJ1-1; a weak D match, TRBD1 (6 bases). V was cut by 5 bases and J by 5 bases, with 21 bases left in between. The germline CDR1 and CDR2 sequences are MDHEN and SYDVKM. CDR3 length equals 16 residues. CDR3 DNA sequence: TGTGCCAGCAGTCCCCTATTGGGGGGGGCTGGGACTGAAGCTTTCTTT. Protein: CASSPLLGGAGTEAFF. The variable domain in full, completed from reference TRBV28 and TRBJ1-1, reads DVKVTQSSRYLVKRTGEKVFLECVQDMDHENMFWYRQDPGLGLRLIYFSYDVKMKEKGDIPEGYSVSREKKERFSLILESASTNQTSMYLCASSPLLGGAGTEAFFGQGTRLTVV.

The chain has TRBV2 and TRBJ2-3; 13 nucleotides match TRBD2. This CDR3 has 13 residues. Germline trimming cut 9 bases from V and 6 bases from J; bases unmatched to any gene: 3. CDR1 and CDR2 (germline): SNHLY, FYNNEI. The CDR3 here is CASGTSGTDTQYF. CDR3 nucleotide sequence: TGTGCCAGTGGGACTAGCGGGACTGATACGCAGTATTTT.

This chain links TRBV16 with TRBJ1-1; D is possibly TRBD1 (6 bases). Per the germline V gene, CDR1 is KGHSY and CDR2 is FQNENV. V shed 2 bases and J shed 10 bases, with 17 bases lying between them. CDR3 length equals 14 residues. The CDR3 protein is CASSQIISRGVAFF. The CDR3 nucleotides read TGTGCCAGCAGCCAAATCATATCGAGGGGGGTAGCTTTCTTT.

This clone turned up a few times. This chain's CDR3 is CASSIGALNEQFF. The CDR3 DNA is TGTGCCAGTAGTATCGGGGCCTTAAATGAGCAGTTCTTC. The V gene is TRBV19, the J gene TRBJ2-1; tentatively, D is TRBD1 or TRBD2 (5 bases each). The V end lost 3 bases, the J end lost 7 bases, and 10 bases lay between the germline ends. Germline lookup yields CDR1 LNHDA and CDR2 SQIVND (reference sequence). CDR3 length: 13 amino acids.

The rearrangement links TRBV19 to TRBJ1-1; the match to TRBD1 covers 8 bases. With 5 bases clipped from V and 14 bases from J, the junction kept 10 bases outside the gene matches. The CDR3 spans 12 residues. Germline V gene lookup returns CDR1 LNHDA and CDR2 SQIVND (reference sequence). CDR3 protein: CASSPPDRENFF. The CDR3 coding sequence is TGTGCCAGTAGTCCACCGGACAGGGAAAACTTCTTT.

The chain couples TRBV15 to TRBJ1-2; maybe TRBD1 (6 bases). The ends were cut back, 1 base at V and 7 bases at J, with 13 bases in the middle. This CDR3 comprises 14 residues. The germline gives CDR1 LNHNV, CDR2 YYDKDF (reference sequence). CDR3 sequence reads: CATSRGQGLTGYTF. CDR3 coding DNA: TGTGCCACCAGCAGAGGGCAGGGGTTAACTGGCTACACCTTC.

Written as DNA, the CDR3 is TGCGCCAGCAGCATTGGGACAGGCGCAGATACGCAGTATTTT. Protein product: CASSIGTGADTQYF. V usage is TRBV5-1 and J usage is TRBJ2-3, with 8 bases that match TRBD1. The germline V gene encodes CDR1 SGHRS and CDR2 YFSETQ. The CDR3 runs 14 residues. V lost 4 bases, J lost 4 bases, and 5 bases stayed unmatched.

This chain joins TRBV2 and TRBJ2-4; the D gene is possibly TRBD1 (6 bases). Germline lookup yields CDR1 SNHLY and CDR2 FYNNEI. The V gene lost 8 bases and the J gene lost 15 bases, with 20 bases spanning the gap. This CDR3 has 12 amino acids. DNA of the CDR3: TGTGCCAGCTTTTACAGGGATCGGGTGGGGTACTTC. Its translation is CASFYRDRVGYF.

CDR3 sequence (DNA): TGTGCCACCCGGCCGGGAGCCCCCGATAATTCACCCCTCCACTTT. Translating gives CATRPGAPDNSPLHF. V gene TRBV19 combines with J gene TRBJ1-6; unclear D gene. Trimming cost V 10 bases and J 5 bases, with 18 bases left between them. This CDR3 spans 15 amino acids. Per the germline V gene, CDR1 is LNHDA and CDR2 is SQIVND (reference sequence).

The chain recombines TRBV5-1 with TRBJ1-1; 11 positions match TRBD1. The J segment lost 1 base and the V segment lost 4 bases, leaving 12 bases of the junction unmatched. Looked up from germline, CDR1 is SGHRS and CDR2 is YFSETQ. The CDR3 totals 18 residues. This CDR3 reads CASSPARTGGAGNTEAFF. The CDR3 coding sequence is TGCGCCAGCAGCCCCGCCCGGACAGGGGGCGCGGGGAACACTGAAGCTTTCTTT.